This T cell receptor (beta chain) was captured in a study of response to subunit inactivated influenza vaccine. Study-level points and caveats: The authors offered the suggestion that each seasonal influenza vaccination recruits few new T cells.

Remarks on this clonotype: Its target is unknown.

TCRdb passed the RT-PCR reads through MiXCR, listing each CDR3 protein once. The profile shows about 800,000 distinct CDR3 sequences, 20% to 25% of them singletons. The sequence was collected from a man over 45 who received an inactivated influenza vaccine. The sample consisted of PBMCs from blood, taken about 5 days after vaccination.

The CDR3 region is CASSVGPSIQETQYF. The CDR3 DNA follows: TGTGCCAGCAGCGTAGGTCCCAGCATCCAAGAGACCCAGTACTTC. This chain joins TRBV9 and TRBJ2-5; D not certain. Looked up from germline, CDR1 is SGDLS and CDR2 is YYNGEE. With 0 bases removed from V and 1 base from J, the gap between germline ends came to 10 bases. This CDR3 has 15 residues.